The rows below give T cell receptor beta chains drawn from one sample of a study of cytomegalovirus exposure and HLA in healthy donors. Profiled with immunoSEQ multiplex PCR; TCRdb holds only in-frame clones, not every one. The table lists some 49,000 clones, about 90% of them singletons, with approximately 1.4% in the top ten. Sequencing was done on a sample of PBMCs. Receptor source: a man aged 18 to 30 in good health and CMV-seronegative. The CDR3 runs from the conserved cysteine through the conserved F or W. D genes are given only for firm matches. Size tells how often a clone was seen (once, few, many) or the class of an expanded clone, and some rows leave it out.

TRBJ2-5,NA,NA,TRBV25-1,CASSVAYQETQYF,TGTGCCAGCAGTGTAGCGTACCAAGAGACCCAGTACTTC
TRBJ2-3,NA,TRBD2,TRBV28,CASSLPLSGIRTDTQYF,TGTGCCAGCAGTTTACCTCTTAGCGGGATTCGCACAGATACGCAGTATTTT
TRBJ2-1,NA,TRBD2,TRBV5-1,CASSLAGLGVYNEQFF,TGCGCCAGCAGCTTGGCGGGACTAGGTGTATACAATGAGCAGTTCTTC
TRBJ2-5,NA,NA,TRBV2,CASRPGGETQYF,TGTGCCAGCAGGCCCGGGGGAGAGACCCAGTACTTC
TRBJ1-2,NA,TRBD1,TRBV18,CASLTLRRDRGDDGYTF,TGTGCCAGCTTGACCCTTCGTAGGGACAGGGGAGACGATGGCTACACCTTC
TRBJ2-7,NA,TRBD2,TRBV18,CASSRDSSGSFYEQYF,TGTGCCAGCTCACGTGATTCTAGCGGGAGCTTCTACGAGCAGTACTTC
TRBJ2-1,NA,TRBD1,TRBV30,CAWSVRDRGPNEQFF,TGTGCCTGGAGTGTCCGGGACAGGGGGCCCAATGAGCAGTTCTTC
TRBJ2-7,NA,TRBD2,TRBV27,CASSRLAGSYEQYF,TGTGCCAGCAGTCGACTAGCGGGTTCCTACGAGCAGTACTTC
TRBJ2-2,few,NA,TRBV28,CASGAQPSNTGELFF,TGTGCCAGCGGGGCACAACCTTCGAACACCGGGGAGCTGTTTTTT
TRBJ2-7,NA,NA,TRBV28,CASSSIGGTVVSYEQYF,TGTGCCAGCAGTTCCATAGGGGGGACAGTGGTATCCTACGAGCAGTACTTC
TRBJ1-1,NA,NA,TRBV29-1,CSVFRTENTEAFF,TGCAGCGTTTTCCGTACAGAGAACACTGAAGCTTTCTTT
TRBJ2-1,NA,NA,TRBV11-2,CASSGGGHEQFF,TGTGCCAGCAGCGGAGGTGGACATGAGCAGTTCTTC
TRBJ2-3,NA,TRBD1,TRBV6-5,CASSYSTGGRDTQYF,TGTGCCAGCAGTTACTCCACAGGGGGGAGAGATACGCAGTATTTT
TRBJ1-5,NA,NA,TRBV28,CASSWGGKPRYSNQPQHF,TGTGCCAGCAGTTGGGGGGGCAAGCCTCGCTATAGCAATCAGCCCCAGCATTTT
TRBJ2-7,NA,TRBD2,TRBV29-1,CSVEVSGRYEQYF,TGCAGCGTTGAGGTTAGCGGGAGGTACGAGCAGTACTTC
TRBJ2-5,NA,NA,TRBV7-3,CASSLTGVEETQYF,TGTGCCAGCAGCTTAACTGGAGTGGAAGAGACCCAGTACTTC
TRBJ2-2,NA,NA,TRBV6-5,CASRRGTTSTGELFF,TGTGCCAGCCGGAGGGGGACTACTAGCACCGGGGAGCTGTTTTTT
TRBJ2-1,NA,NA,TRBV4-2,CASSHQGFNNEQFF,TGTGCCAGCAGCCATCAGGGTTTTAACAATGAGCAGTTCTTC
TRBJ2-7,NA,TRBD2,TRBV11-1,CASSFHSSGSYEQYF,TGTGCCAGCAGCTTTCATTCTAGCGGGTCCTACGAGCAGTACTTC
TRBJ1-5,NA,NA,TRBV19,CASSIDSRGYNQPQHF,TGTGCCAGTAGTATAGATTCCAGGGGATACAATCAGCCCCAGCATTTT
TRBJ2-1,NA,TRBD2,TRBV9,CASSVAGGGLSSYNEQFF,TGTGCCAGCAGCGTAGCTGGGGGGGGACTTTCCTCCTACAATGAGCAGTTCTTC
TRBJ1-4,once,TRBD1,TRBV7-9,CASSVWTGPDEKLFF,TGTGCCAGCAGCGTCTGGACAGGGCCTGATGAAAAACTGTTTTTT
TRBJ2-3,NA,NA,TRBV12-5,CASRLNTDTQYF,TGTGCTAGTCGATTGAACACGGATACGCAGTATTTT
TRBJ1-5,NA,NA,TRBV12-5,CASGTVNQPQHF,TGTGCTAGCGGGACTGTCAATCAGCCCCAGCATTTT
TRBJ2-5,NA,TRBD1,TRBV5-6,CASSWDSTQETQYF,TGTGCCAGCAGCTGGGACAGCACCCAAGAGACCCAGTACTTC
TRBJ2-1,NA,TRBD2,TRBV7-7,CASSPGLAGGREQFF,TGTGCTAGCAGCCCGGGACTAGCGGGAGGGCGTGAGCAGTTCTTC
TRBJ2-7,NA,NA,TRBV27,CASSFQGPYEQYF,TGTGCCAGCAGTTTTCAGGGCCCCTACGAGCAGTACTTC
TRBJ2-1,NA,NA,TRBV29-1,CSVADLYNEQFF,TGCAGCGTCGCCGATCTATACAATGAGCAGTTCTTC
TRBJ1-2,NA,NA,TRBV7-2,CASSLGQNYGYTF,TGTGCCAGCAGCTTAGGACAGAACTATGGCTACACCTTC
TRBJ1-5,NA,TRBD1,TRBV19,CASSFGDRRQPQHF,TGTGCCAGTAGTTTCGGGGACAGAAGGCAGCCCCAGCATTTT
TRBJ2-7,NA,NA,TRBV10-3,CATVPGASYEQYF,TGTGCCACCGTACCGGGAGCTTCCTACGAGCAGTACTTC
TRBJ2-1,NA,TRBD2,TRBV18,CASSPGTSIRPYNEQFF,TGTGCCAGCTCACCCGGGACTAGCATTCGACCCTACAATGAGCAGTTCTTC
TRBJ2-2,NA,NA,TRBV18,CASMEQQNTGELFF,TGTGCCAGCATGGAACAGCAGAACACCGGGGAGCTGTTTTTT
TRBJ1-2,NA,TRBD1,TRBV27,CASSFQQGERSNYGYTF,TGTGCCAGCAGTTTTCAACAGGGGGAGAGGTCAAACTATGGCTACACCTTC
TRBJ2-1,NA,NA,TRBV6-4,CASSDSPGSYNEQFF,TGTGCCAGCAGTGACTCGCCAGGCTCCTACAATGAGCAGTTCTTC
TRBJ2-7,NA,NA,TRBV5-5,CASSLVARKYEQYF,TGTGCCAGCAGCTTGGTGGCTCGCAAATACGAGCAGTACTTC
TRBJ1-2,NA,NA,TRBV6-5,CASSFDRGYGYTF,TGTGCCAGCAGTTTCGACAGAGGATATGGCTACACCTTC
TRBJ2-5,NA,TRBD1,TRBV5-8,CASSARTGWETQYF,TGTGCCAGCAGCGCCCGGACAGGATGGGAGACCCAGTACTTC
TRBJ2-1,NA,TRBD2,TRBV9,CASSVASGYNEQFF,TGTGCCAGCAGCGTAGCTAGCGGGTACAATGAGCAGTTCTTC
TRBJ2-7,NA,TRBD1,TRBV11-3,CASSLGQGFDEQYF,TGTGCCAGCAGCTTAGGACAGGGATTTGACGAGCAGTACTTC
TRBJ2-2,NA,NA,TRBV28,CASSSPSTATNTGELFF,TGTGCCAGCAGTAGCCCGTCGACAGCGACGAACACCGGGGAGCTGTTTTTT
TRBJ2-6,NA,TRBD1,TRBV9,CASSVGVRGPGSGANVLTF,TGTGCCAGCAGCGTAGGGGTAAGGGGGCCCGGCTCTGGGGCCAACGTCCTGACTTTC
TRBJ2-7,NA,TRBD1,TRBV7-9,CASSPRTGQPYEQYF,TGTGCCAGCAGCCCCAGGACAGGTCAACCCTACGAGCAGTACTTC
TRBJ2-3,NA,TRBD1,TRBV30,CAWSVRTGGTDTQYF,TGTGCCTGGAGTGTACGGACAGGGGGCACAGATACGCAGTATTTT
TRBJ2-3,NA,TRBD2,TRBV15,CATSKVPGLGFHTQYF,TGTGCCACCAGCAAAGTACCGGGACTAGGTTTCCATACGCAGTATTTT
TRBJ2-5,NA,NA,TRBV5-5,CASSFPGIRQETQYF,TGTGCCAGCAGCTTTCCAGGGATCAGGCAAGAGACCCAGTACTTC
TRBJ2-1,NA,NA,TRBV6-5,CASSIIDRVRNEQFF,TGTGCCAGCAGCATAATCGATCGGGTACGGAATGAGCAGTTCTTC
TRBJ1-3,NA,NA,TRBV5-6,CASSLAQQLYTIYF,TGTGCCAGCAGCTTGGCGCAACAATTATACACCATATATTTT
TRBJ2-3,NA,TRBD1,TRBV6-1,CASWTGYSDTQYF,TGTGCCAGCTGGACAGGGTATAGTGATACGCAGTATTTT
TRBJ2-3,NA,TRBD2,TRBV14,CASSPGTSGSGATDTQYF,TGTGCCAGCAGCCCCGGGACTAGCGGGAGTGGGGCCACAGATACGCAGTATTTT
TRBJ2-7,NA,TRBD1,TRBV4-1,CASSQGTGTGGTYEQYF,TGCGCCAGCAGCCAAGGTACCGGGACAGGGGGAACCTACGAGCAGTACTTC
TRBJ2-3,NA,NA,TRBV5-1,CASSMTSTDTQYF,TGCGCCAGCAGCATGACTAGCACAGATACGCAGTATTTT
TRBJ2-7,NA,NA,TRBV5-1,CASSLSGRHLDEQYF,TGCGCCAGCAGCTTGAGCGGACGCCACCTTGACGAGCAGTACTTC
TRBJ2-2,NA,NA,TRBV7-8,CASSLWFEPGEMSGELFF,TGTGCCAGCAGCTTATGGTTCGAGCCGGGTGAGATGTCCGGGGAGCTGTTTTTT
TRBJ2-5,NA,TRBD1,TRBV5-8,CASSTGTGGPTETQYF,TGTGCCAGCAGCACGGGGACAGGGGGCCCCACAGAGACCCAGTACTTC
TRBJ2-5,NA,NA,TRBV9,CASSVSSEGGTQYF,TGTGCCAGCAGCGTAAGTTCTGAGGGAGGGACCCAGTACTTC
TRBJ2-1,NA,TRBD1,TRBV5-1,CASSLGQGQVEQFF,TGCGCCAGCAGCTTGGGACAGGGCCAGGTTGAGCAGTTCTTC